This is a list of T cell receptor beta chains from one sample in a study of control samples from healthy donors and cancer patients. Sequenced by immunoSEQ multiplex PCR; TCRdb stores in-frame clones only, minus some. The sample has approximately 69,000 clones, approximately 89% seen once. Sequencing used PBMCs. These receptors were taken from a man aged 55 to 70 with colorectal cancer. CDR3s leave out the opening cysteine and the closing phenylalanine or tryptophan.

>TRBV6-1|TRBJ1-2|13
ASSEGTGGGEGYT
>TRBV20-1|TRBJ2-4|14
SASRPLLKAKNIQY
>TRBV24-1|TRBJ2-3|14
ATSRGDGLYTDTQY
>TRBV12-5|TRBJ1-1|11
ASGTLRNTEAF
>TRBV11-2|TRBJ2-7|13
ASSPSGQGVNEQY
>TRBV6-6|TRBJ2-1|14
ASSYSTPSSYNEQF
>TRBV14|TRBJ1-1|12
ASSQDRVYTEAF
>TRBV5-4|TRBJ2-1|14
ASSARDRGRGHEQF
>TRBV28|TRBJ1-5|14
ASRSPRQGSNQPQH
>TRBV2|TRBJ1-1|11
ASNQGGNTEAF
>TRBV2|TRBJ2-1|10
ASSGFPNEQF
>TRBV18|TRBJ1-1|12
ASQESRANTEAF
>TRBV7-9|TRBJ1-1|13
ASSLLAQGFTEAF
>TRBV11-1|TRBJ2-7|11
ASSSTDGYEQY
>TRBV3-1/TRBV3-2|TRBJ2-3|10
ASSLTGNTQY
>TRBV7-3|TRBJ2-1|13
ASSRPGGPGNEQF